A single T cell receptor beta chain is shown here with its context. This sample stems from a study of blood T cell repertoires in COVID-19. Using immunoSEQ multiplex PCR, the repertoire was profiled, and TCRdb retains in-frame clones only, with some absent. The table records about 41,000 clones, 70% to 90% of them present only once. Germline V lookup: CDR1 LGHNA, CDR2 YSLEER. The CDR3 has 14 amino acids. Between the trimmed V and J ends, which lost 3 bases and 0 bases, there was a span of 7 bases. This clonotype originated in a man in his 60s with acute or convalescent COVID-19. The chain combines TRBV4-3 with TRBJ2-3; the D is unclear. The sequenced sample consisted of peripheral blood. The CDR3 DNA sequence: TGCGCCAGCAGCCAGTTCCTTAGCACAGATACGCAGTATTTT. It specifies CASSQFLSTDTQYF.